The rows below give T cell receptor beta chains drawn from one sample of a study of T cell responses to AZD1222 COVID-19 vaccine. Here immunoSEQ multiplex PCR was the method, and the copy in TCRdb shows in-frame clones only, minus some. This table has over 150,000 clones, over 75% appearing once. Specimen: peripheral blood, collected 28 days after the second AZD1222 dose. Source of these receptors: an adult who received the AZD1222 COVID-19 vaccine. The CDR3 runs from the conserved cysteine through the conserved F or W. D genes are given only for firm matches. The listing skips clone size in some rows; elsewhere it reads once, few, many or a size class.

CDR3 DNA: TGTGCCAGCTCAATAAATCGACAGGGATGGTCACAAGAGACCCAGTACTTC; CDR3 protein: CASSINRQGWSQETQYF; J gene: TRBJ2-5; CDR3 length: 17; D gene: TRBD1; V gene: TRBV18; clone size: .
CDR3 DNA: TGTGCCAGCAGTGAGATCGTATACAATGAGCAGTTCTTC; CDR3 protein: CASSEIVYNEQFF; J gene: TRBJ2-1; CDR3 length: 13; D gene: .; V gene: TRBV6-1; clone size: .
CDR3 DNA: TGTGCCAGCAGTGAAGAAACAGGCGCTAACTATGGCTACACCTTC; CDR3 protein: CASSEETGANYGYTF; J gene: TRBJ1-2; CDR3 length: 15; D gene: .; V gene: TRBV2; clone size: .
CDR3 DNA: TGTGCCAGCAGCTTGCTGCGGGGGGGCCGAAACACAGATACGCAGTATTTT; CDR3 protein: CASSLLRGGRNTDTQYF; J gene: TRBJ2-3; CDR3 length: 17; D gene: TRBD2; V gene: TRBV5-6; clone size: .
CDR3 DNA: TGTGCAAGTCGCTTAGGGGGCTCTGGGGCCAACGTCCTGACTTTC; CDR3 protein: CASRLGGSGANVLTF; J gene: TRBJ2-6; CDR3 length: 15; D gene: .; V gene: TRBV12-2; clone size: .
CDR3 DNA: TGTGCCAGCAGCCAAGGGGGGGGCCTCATAGGTGAAAAACTGTTTTTT; CDR3 protein: CASSQGGGLIGEKLFF; J gene: TRBJ1-4; CDR3 length: 16; D gene: .; V gene: TRBV3-1/TRBV3-2; clone size: .
CDR3 DNA: TGCGCCAGCAGCTTATCGGACGGTGGCCATGGCTACACCTTC; CDR3 protein: CASSLSDGGHGYTF; J gene: TRBJ1-2; CDR3 length: 14; D gene: .; V gene: TRBV5-1; clone size: .
CDR3 DNA: TGCGCCAGCAGCCAGGTCCTCACCAGACAGGAAGAGACCCAGTACTTC; CDR3 protein: CASSQVLTRQEETQYF; J gene: TRBJ2-5; CDR3 length: 16; D gene: .; V gene: TRBV4-1; clone size: .
CDR3 DNA: TGTGCCAGTAGTATACAGGCCACTAGCACAGATACGCAGTATTTT; CDR3 protein: CASSIQATSTDTQYF; J gene: TRBJ2-3; CDR3 length: 15; D gene: .; V gene: TRBV19; clone size: .
CDR3 DNA: TGTGCCTGGAGCGTACAGGTTTATCAGCCCCAGCATTTT; CDR3 protein: CAWSVQVYQPQHF; J gene: TRBJ1-5; CDR3 length: 13; D gene: .; V gene: TRBV30; clone size: .
CDR3 DNA: TGTGCCAGCAGCCCCACAGAAGCTCTGGGGTTCATTAATACGCAGTATTTT; CDR3 protein: CASSPTEALGFINTQYF; J gene: TRBJ2-3; CDR3 length: 17; D gene: .; V gene: TRBV7-8; clone size: .
CDR3 DNA: TGTGCCAGCAGCCAAGAAGGGACAGGGGCGGTCAATGAGCAGTTCTTC; CDR3 protein: CASSQEGTGAVNEQFF; J gene: TRBJ2-1; CDR3 length: 16; D gene: TRBD1; V gene: TRBV3-1/TRBV3-2; clone size: .
CDR3 DNA: TGTGCCAGCAGTGAAGCGGGGGGACAGGGCCTTTCACCCCTCCACTTT; CDR3 protein: CASSEAGGQGLSPLHF; J gene: TRBJ1-6; CDR3 length: 16; D gene: TRBD1; V gene: TRBV6-1; clone size: .
CDR3 DNA: TGTGCCACCCGGGACAGGGGGGGCCAAGAAGCTTTCTTT; CDR3 protein: CATRDRGGQEAFF; J gene: TRBJ1-1; CDR3 length: 13; D gene: TRBD1; V gene: TRBV6-5; clone size: .
CDR3 DNA: TGTGCCACCAGCAGAGAGAGGGACGAGCAGTACTTC; CDR3 protein: CATSRERDEQYF; J gene: TRBJ2-7; CDR3 length: 12; D gene: .; V gene: TRBV15; clone size: .
CDR3 DNA: TGTGCCAGCAGCTTAGAGGTAGCGGGGGAGGAGCAGTTCTTC; CDR3 protein: CASSLEVAGEEQFF; J gene: TRBJ2-1; CDR3 length: 14; D gene: TRBD2; V gene: TRBV7-2; clone size: .
CDR3 DNA: TGCAGCGTTGGGTCCGGTCAGGGGCTAAGATATGGCTACACCTTC; CDR3 protein: CSVGSGQGLRYGYTF; J gene: TRBJ1-2; CDR3 length: 15; D gene: .; V gene: TRBV29-1; clone size: .
CDR3 DNA: TGTGCCAGCTCACCCCGGCGGGGTGAAGTCCCGGGAGGTTTCTTT; CDR3 protein: CASSPRRGEVPGGFF; J gene: TRBJ1-1; CDR3 length: 15; D gene: .; V gene: TRBV18; clone size: .
CDR3 DNA: TGTGCCAGCAGCTGGGACTTTGGGGGCCGTGAGACCCAGTACTTC; CDR3 protein: CASSWDFGGRETQYF; J gene: TRBJ2-5; CDR3 length: 15; D gene: .; V gene: TRBV28; clone size: .
CDR3 DNA: TGTGCCAGCAGCCCACGACTAAACCCCTACGAGCAGTACTTC; CDR3 protein: CASSPRLNPYEQYF; J gene: TRBJ2-7; CDR3 length: 14; D gene: .; V gene: TRBV9; clone size: .
CDR3 DNA: TGCAGTGCTAGGTCAAGCGAAAAACTGTTTTTT; CDR3 protein: CSARSSEKLFF; J gene: TRBJ1-4; CDR3 length: 11; D gene: .; V gene: TRBV20-1; clone size: .
CDR3 DNA: TGTGCCAGCTCACCGGACACCACAGATACGCAGTATTTT; CDR3 protein: CASSPDTTDTQYF; J gene: TRBJ2-3; CDR3 length: 13; D gene: .; V gene: TRBV18; clone size: .
CDR3 DNA: TGTGCCAGTAGTATTTGGCCGGGCGGCTACACCTTC; CDR3 protein: CASSIWPGGYTF; J gene: TRBJ1-2; CDR3 length: 12; D gene: .; V gene: TRBV19; clone size: few
CDR3 DNA: TGTGCCATATGTGATATGGGGACCTATGGCTACACCTTC; CDR3 protein: CAICDMGTYGYTF; J gene: TRBJ1-2; CDR3 length: 13; D gene: .; V gene: TRBV19; clone size: once
CDR3 DNA: TGTGCCTTACACCGAGTAGGAGGCTACACCTTC; CDR3 protein: CALHRVGGYTF; J gene: TRBJ1-2; CDR3 length: 11; D gene: .; V gene: TRBV30; clone size: .
CDR3 DNA: TGTGCCAGCAGCCAAGCCGGGACAGGGGGCGACGAGCAGTACTTC; CDR3 protein: CASSQAGTGGDEQYF; J gene: TRBJ2-7; CDR3 length: 15; D gene: TRBD1; V gene: TRBV4-2; clone size: .
CDR3 DNA: TGTGCCAGCACAAGGGGGACAGGGTGGTTCTTT; CDR3 protein: CASTRGTGWFF; J gene: TRBJ1-1; CDR3 length: 11; D gene: TRBD1; V gene: TRBV27; clone size: .
CDR3 DNA: TGTGCCTGGGAAAGGGGCTATAATTCACCCCTCCACTTT; CDR3 protein: CAWERGYNSPLHF; J gene: TRBJ1-6; CDR3 length: 13; D gene: .; V gene: TRBV30; clone size: few
CDR3 DNA: TGTGCCAGTTTTACAAGAAACTCTGGAAACACCATATATTTT; CDR3 protein: CASFTRNSGNTIYF; J gene: TRBJ1-3; CDR3 length: 14; D gene: .; V gene: TRBV2; clone size: .
CDR3 DNA: TGTGCCAGCAGCCGAAGTGGGACAGGGTTTCAGCCCCAGCATTTT; CDR3 protein: CASSRSGTGFQPQHF; J gene: TRBJ1-5; CDR3 length: 15; D gene: TRBD1; V gene: TRBV5-8; clone size: .
CDR3 DNA: TGTGCCAGCAGCTTTTTTATCTCTGAAGCTTTCTTT; CDR3 protein: CASSFFISEAFF; J gene: TRBJ1-1; CDR3 length: 12; D gene: .; V gene: TRBV7-8; clone size: once
CDR3 DNA: TGTGCCAGCAGCTATACAGGGGATGGCTACACCTTC; CDR3 protein: CASSYTGDGYTF; J gene: TRBJ1-2; CDR3 length: 12; D gene: TRBD1; V gene: TRBV5-4; clone size: .
CDR3 DNA: TGTGCCAGCTCACCCTCGACAGATGCTAACTATGGCTACACCTTC; CDR3 protein: CASSPSTDANYGYTF; J gene: TRBJ1-2; CDR3 length: 15; D gene: .; V gene: TRBV18; clone size: once
CDR3 DNA: TGTGCCAGCAGCCAAGATGTTAGGGCTGGCTACACCTTC; CDR3 protein: CASSQDVRAGYTF; J gene: TRBJ1-2; CDR3 length: 13; D gene: .; V gene: TRBV3-1/TRBV3-2; clone size: .
CDR3 DNA: TGTGCCAGCGGACCGAGGGGACGACCCTACGAGCAGTACTTC; CDR3 protein: CASGPRGRPYEQYF; J gene: TRBJ2-7; CDR3 length: 14; D gene: .; V gene: TRBV7-2; clone size: .
CDR3 DNA: TGTGCCAGCACCCGACTAGCGGGGGGAAAAGAGACCCAGTACTTC; CDR3 protein: CASTRLAGGKETQYF; J gene: TRBJ2-5; CDR3 length: 15; D gene: TRBD2; V gene: TRBV4-2; clone size: .
CDR3 DNA: TGTGCCAGCAGCCCCCCGGAGGAGACCCAGTACTTC; CDR3 protein: CASSPPEETQYF; J gene: TRBJ2-5; CDR3 length: 12; D gene: .; V gene: TRBV7-9; clone size: .
CDR3 DNA: TGCAGCGTTGGAGGGGGTGGGGGCACTGAAGCTTTCTTT; CDR3 protein: CSVGGGGGTEAFF; J gene: TRBJ1-1; CDR3 length: 13; D gene: .; V gene: TRBV29-1; clone size: .
CDR3 DNA: TGTGCCAGCAGCGAAGGGTCGCATGAGCAGTTCTTC; CDR3 protein: CASSEGSHEQFF; J gene: TRBJ2-1; CDR3 length: 12; D gene: .; V gene: TRBV27; clone size: .
CDR3 DNA: TGCGCCAGCAGTCCGGGACAGCTAGAGCAGTACTTC; CDR3 protein: CASSPGQLEQYF; J gene: TRBJ2-7; CDR3 length: 12; D gene: TRBD1; V gene: TRBV4-1; clone size: few
CDR3 DNA: TGCGCCAGCAGCCAAGGATGGACAGTGAACACTGAAGCTTTCTTT; CDR3 protein: CASSQGWTVNTEAFF; J gene: TRBJ1-1; CDR3 length: 15; D gene: .; V gene: TRBV4-3; clone size: .
CDR3 DNA: TGTGCCTGGAGTGTACAGGGTGCCGGTGGCTACACCTTC; CDR3 protein: CAWSVQGAGGYTF; J gene: TRBJ1-2; CDR3 length: 13; D gene: .; V gene: TRBV30; clone size: .
CDR3 DNA: TGTGCCAGCAGTGAAGGGTGGTCGAACACTGAAGCTTTCTTT; CDR3 protein: CASSEGWSNTEAFF; J gene: TRBJ1-1; CDR3 length: 14; D gene: .; V gene: TRBV6-1; clone size: .
CDR3 DNA: TGTGCCTCGCCCTCTCGGGACAGGGGGACTCTTAACTATGGCTACACCTTC; CDR3 protein: CASPSRDRGTLNYGYTF; J gene: TRBJ1-2; CDR3 length: 17; D gene: TRBD1; V gene: TRBV30; clone size: .
CDR3 DNA: TGTGCCAGCGGAACAGGGTTTCGAGTCGAGCAGTACTTC; CDR3 protein: CASGTGFRVEQYF; J gene: TRBJ2-7; CDR3 length: 13; D gene: .; V gene: TRBV6-5; clone size: .
CDR3 DNA: TGTGCCAGCAGACCCGGGACGGGGGCCACTGAAGCTTTCTTT; CDR3 protein: CASRPGTGATEAFF; J gene: TRBJ1-1; CDR3 length: 14; D gene: .; V gene: TRBV6-4; clone size: .
CDR3 DNA: TGTGCCACCAGCAGAGAGGGTGTACGGAACACTGAAGCTTTCTTT; CDR3 protein: CATSREGVRNTEAFF; J gene: TRBJ1-1; CDR3 length: 15; D gene: .; V gene: TRBV15; clone size: .
CDR3 DNA: TGTGCCACCAGCAGGGAAATTCTTAGCAATCAGCCCCAGCATTTT; CDR3 protein: CATSREILSNQPQHF; J gene: TRBJ1-5; CDR3 length: 15; D gene: .; V gene: TRBV15; clone size: .
CDR3 DNA: TGCGCCAGCAGCCATACCCCCGTCGGGGCTGAAGCTTTCTTT; CDR3 protein: CASSHTPVGAEAFF; J gene: TRBJ1-1; CDR3 length: 14; D gene: .; V gene: TRBV4-1; clone size: .
CDR3 DNA: TGTGCCAGCAGTCAGCCGGGAGGGCGATCCCACGAGCAGTACTTC; CDR3 protein: CASSQPGGRSHEQYF; J gene: TRBJ2-7; CDR3 length: 15; D gene: TRBD2; V gene: TRBV6-5; clone size: .
CDR3 DNA: TGTGCCAGCAGTGAACTGGCAGGGAAGATGGGTGGCTACACCTTC; CDR3 protein: CASSELAGKMGGYTF; J gene: TRBJ1-2; CDR3 length: 15; D gene: .; V gene: TRBV2; clone size: .
CDR3 DNA: TGTGCCAGCAGCTTATTCGAGACCCAGTACTTC; CDR3 protein: CASSLFETQYF; J gene: TRBJ2-5; CDR3 length: 11; D gene: .; V gene: TRBV11-1; clone size: .
CDR3 DNA: TGTGCCAGCAGTCCGTTACGGACCGGGGAGCTGTTTTTT; CDR3 protein: CASSPLRTGELFF; J gene: TRBJ2-2; CDR3 length: 13; D gene: .; V gene: TRBV27; clone size: .
CDR3 DNA: TGCAGTGCTAGTGGTGGGGGGATAAGGGCTGAAGCTTTCTTT; CDR3 protein: CSASGGGIRAEAFF; J gene: TRBJ1-1; CDR3 length: 14; D gene: .; V gene: TRBV20-1; clone size: .
CDR3 DNA: TGTGCCAGCAGTTTTCTGGATTTGGTTAGCAATCAGCCCCAGCATTTT; CDR3 protein: CASSFLDLVSNQPQHF; J gene: TRBJ1-5; CDR3 length: 16; D gene: .; V gene: TRBV28; clone size: .
CDR3 DNA: TGTGCCAGCTCACCACAGGGGGGAAATGCCGAGCAGTACTTC; CDR3 protein: CASSPQGGNAEQYF; J gene: TRBJ2-7; CDR3 length: 14; D gene: .; V gene: TRBV18; clone size: .
CDR3 DNA: TGTGCCTGGAACCATCCAGGGAATTCACCCCTCCACTTT; CDR3 protein: CAWNHPGNSPLHF; J gene: TRBJ1-6; CDR3 length: 13; D gene: .; V gene: TRBV30; clone size: .
CDR3 DNA: TGTGCCATCCCCCCCGGGACTAGCACAGATACGCAGTATTTT; CDR3 protein: CAIPPGTSTDTQYF; J gene: TRBJ2-3; CDR3 length: 14; D gene: .; V gene: TRBV2; clone size: .
CDR3 DNA: TGCAGCGTTGCCTCGGACAGCTATCAGCCCCAGCATTTT; CDR3 protein: CSVASDSYQPQHF; J gene: TRBJ1-5; CDR3 length: 13; D gene: .; V gene: TRBV29-1; clone size: .
CDR3 DNA: TGCGCCAGCAGCTTGCGGGGGTTGAGCTACGAGCAGTACTTC; CDR3 protein: CASSLRGLSYEQYF; J gene: TRBJ2-7; CDR3 length: 14; D gene: .; V gene: TRBV5-1; clone size: .